This TCR beta chain was identified during a study of PD-1 blockade in classical Hodgkin lymphoma. V was cut by 4 bases and J by 2 bases, with 10 bases left in between. This CDR3 contains 13 residues. Germline CDR1 reads SGHRS; CDR2 reads YFSETQ. All patients relapsed after autologous stem cell transplantation, and brentuximab vedotin exposure varied. Sequenced by immunoSEQ multiplex PCR; TCRdb stores in-frame clones only, minus some. The sample lists tens of thousands of clones, under 95% occurring once. The sample was peripheral blood mononuclear cells (PBMCs), taken at baseline. The chain employs TRBV5-1 and TRBJ2-7; D is tentatively TRBD1 or TRBD2 (5 bases each). This TCR was sampled from a human donor with classical Hodgkin lymphoma. CDR3: CASSNGAPYEQYF. The DNA of the CDR3 is TGCGCCAGCAGCAACGGGGCCCCCTACGAGCAGTACTTC.